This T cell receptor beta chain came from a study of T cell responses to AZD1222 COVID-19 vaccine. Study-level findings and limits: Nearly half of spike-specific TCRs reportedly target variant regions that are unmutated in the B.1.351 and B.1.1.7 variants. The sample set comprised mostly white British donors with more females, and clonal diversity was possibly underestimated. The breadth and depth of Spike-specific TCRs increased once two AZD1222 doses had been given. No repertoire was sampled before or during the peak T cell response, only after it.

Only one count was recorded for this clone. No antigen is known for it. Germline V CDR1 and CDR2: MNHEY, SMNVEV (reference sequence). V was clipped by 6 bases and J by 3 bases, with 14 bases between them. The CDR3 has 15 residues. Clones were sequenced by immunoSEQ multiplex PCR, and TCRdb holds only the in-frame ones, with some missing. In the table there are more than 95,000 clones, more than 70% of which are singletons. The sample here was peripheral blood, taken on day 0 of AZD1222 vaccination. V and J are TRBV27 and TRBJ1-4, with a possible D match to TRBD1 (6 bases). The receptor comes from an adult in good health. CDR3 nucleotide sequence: TGTGCCAGCAGCGGGACATTCAATCCTAATGAAAAACTGTTTTTT. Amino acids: CASSGTFNPNEKLFF.